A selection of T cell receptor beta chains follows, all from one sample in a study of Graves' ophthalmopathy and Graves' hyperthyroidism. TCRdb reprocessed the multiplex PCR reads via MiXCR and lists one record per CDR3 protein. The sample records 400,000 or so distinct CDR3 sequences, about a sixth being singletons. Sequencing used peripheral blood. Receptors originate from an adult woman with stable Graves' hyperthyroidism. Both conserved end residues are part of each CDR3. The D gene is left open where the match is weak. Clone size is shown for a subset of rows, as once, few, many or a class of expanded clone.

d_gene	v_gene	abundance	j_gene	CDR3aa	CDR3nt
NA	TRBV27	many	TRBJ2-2	CASYTANTGELFF	TGTGCCAGCTACACCGCGAACACCGGGGAGCTGTTTTTT
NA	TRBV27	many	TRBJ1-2	CASSLSGYYGYTF	TGTGCCAGCAGTTTATCAGGCTACTATGGCTACACCTTC
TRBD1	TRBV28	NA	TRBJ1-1	CASSYQGENTEAFF	TGTGCCAGCAGTTATCAGGGGGAGAACACTGAAGCTTTCTTT
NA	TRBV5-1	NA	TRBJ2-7	CASSLGGRDTYEQYF	TGCGCCAGCAGCCTAGGGGGGCGGGACACCTACGAGCAGTACTTC
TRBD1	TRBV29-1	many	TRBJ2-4	CSVEGGQLAKNIQYF	TGCAGCGTTGAAGGGGGACAGCTAGCCAAAAACATTCAGTACTTC
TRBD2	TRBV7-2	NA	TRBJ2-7	CASSSVGLAGAVEQYF	TGTGCCAGCAGCTCAGTGGGCCTAGCGGGAGCGGTCGAGCAGTACTTC
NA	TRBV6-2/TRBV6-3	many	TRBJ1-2	CASSSGNYGYTF	TGTGCCAGCAGCTCCGGGAACTATGGCTACACCTTC
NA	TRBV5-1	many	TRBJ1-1	CASSLALGSTEAFF	TGCGCCAGCAGCTTGGCCCTGGGGAGCACTGAAGCTTTCTTT
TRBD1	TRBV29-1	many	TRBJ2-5	CSGKTGRQETQYF	TGCAGCGGGAAGACAGGGCGACAAGAGACCCAGTACTTC
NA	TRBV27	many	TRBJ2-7	CASSLSSASSYEQYF	TGTGCCAGCAGTTTATCTAGCGCTAGCTCCTACGAGCAGTACTTC
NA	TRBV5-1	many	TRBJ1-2	CASRPDGAQNYGYTF	TGCGCCAGCAGACCAGACGGAGCCCAAAACTATGGCTACACCTTC
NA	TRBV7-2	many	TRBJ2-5	CASSSGLLETQYF	TGTGCCAGCAGCTCCGGGCTCCTAGAGACCCAGTACTTC
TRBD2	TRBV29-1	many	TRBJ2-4	CSVEAGTSGATWGQYF	TGCAGCGTTGAAGCCGGGACTAGCGGAGCCACTTGGGGTCAGTACTTC
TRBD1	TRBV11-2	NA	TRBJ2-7	CASRQGFRGRSYEQYF	TGTGCCAGCAGGCAGGGGTTCAGGGGGCGATCCTACGAGCAGTACTTC
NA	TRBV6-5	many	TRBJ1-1	CASSYGGQPAFF	TGTGCCAGCAGTTACGGTGGGCAGCCCGCTTTCTTT
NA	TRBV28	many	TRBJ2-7	CASREQHPRKEQYF	TGTGCCAGCAGGGAGCAACATCCCCGTAAGGAGCAGTACTTC
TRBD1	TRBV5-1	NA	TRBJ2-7	CASSFSPGQSYEQYF	TGCGCCAGCAGCTTCTCTCCGGGACAGTCCTACGAGCAGTACTTC
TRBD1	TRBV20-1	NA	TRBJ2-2	CSARNPRQGTGELCF	TGCAGTGCTAGAAACCCCCGACAGGGCACCGGGGAGCTGTGTTTT
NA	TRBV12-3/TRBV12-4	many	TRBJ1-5	CASSPRGSLIWGNQPQHF	TGTGCCAGCAGTCCTCGGGGGTCACTCATTTGGGGCAATCAGCCCCAGCACTTT
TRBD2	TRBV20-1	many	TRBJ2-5	CSARFSGRETQYF	TGCAGTGCTAGATTTAGCGGGAGGGAGACCCAGTACTTC
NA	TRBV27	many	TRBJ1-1	CASRLSNEAFF	TGTGCCAGCCGGCTCTCCAATGAAGCTTTCTTT
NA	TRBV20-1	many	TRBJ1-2	CSAANHGASLDGYTF	TGCAGTGCTGCTAACCATGGGGCAAGTTTAGATGGCTACACCTTC
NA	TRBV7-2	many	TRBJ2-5	CASSLALGGQETQYF	TGTGCCAGCAGCTTAGCTCTGGGGGGCCAAGAGACCCAGTACTTC
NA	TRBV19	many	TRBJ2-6	CASSKKGSGANVLTF	TGTGCCAGTAGTAAGAAGGGATCTGGGGCCAACGTCCTGACTTTC
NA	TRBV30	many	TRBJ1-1	CAWSVSAAVPEAFF	TGTGCCTGGAGTGTGTCGGCCGCGGTCCCTGAAGCTTTCTTT
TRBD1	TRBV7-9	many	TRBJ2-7	CASSSDRGGGPSYEQYF	TGTGCCAGCAGCTCAGACAGGGGCGGAGGCCCCTCCTACGAGCAGTACTTC
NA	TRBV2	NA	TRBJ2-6	CASQSSGANVLTF	TGTGCCAGCCAGTCCTCTGGGGCCAACGTCCTGACTTTC
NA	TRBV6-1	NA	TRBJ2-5	CASLRDAGAQYF	TGTGCCAGCCTACGGGACGCCGGGGCCCAGTACTTC
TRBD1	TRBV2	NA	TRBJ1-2	CASSAGTGAWGYTF	TGTGCCAGCAGTGCGGGGACAGGGGCTTGGGGCTACACCTTC
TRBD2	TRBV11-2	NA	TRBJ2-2	CASGVLGTSSWRNTGELFF	TGTGCCAGCGGAGTTCTGGGGACTAGCAGTTGGCGGAACACCGGGGAGCTGTTTTTT
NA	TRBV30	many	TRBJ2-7	CAWTSPGRNYEQYF	TGTGCCTGGACATCTCCGGGACGAAACTACGAGCAGTACTTC
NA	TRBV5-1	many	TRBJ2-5	CASSLVEDQETQYF	TGCGCCAGCAGCTTGGTTGAGGACCAAGAGACCCAGTACTTC
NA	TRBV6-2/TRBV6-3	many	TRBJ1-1	CASSHGQSTEAFF	TGTGCCAGCAGCCACGGACAGAGCACTGAAGCTTTCTTT
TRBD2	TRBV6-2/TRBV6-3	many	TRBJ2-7	CASRGNFGLAGGPGEQYF	TGTGCCAGCAGAGGGAATTTTGGGCTAGCGGGAGGGCCCGGCGAGCAGTACTTC
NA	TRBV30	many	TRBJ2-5	CAWSVRGGGTQYF	TGTGCCTGGAGTGTACGGGGCGGAGGGACCCAGTACTTC
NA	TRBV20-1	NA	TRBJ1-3	CSATREEENTIYF	TGCAGTGCTACCCGAGAGGAGGAAAACACCATATATTTT
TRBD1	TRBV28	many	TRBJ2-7	CASSSPGTDYYEQYF	TGTGCCAGCAGTTCCCCCGGGACAGATTACTACGAGCAGTACTTC
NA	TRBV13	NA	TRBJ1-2	CASSSSDSYGYTF	TGTGCCAGCAGCTCCTCAGATTCTTATGGCTACACCTTC
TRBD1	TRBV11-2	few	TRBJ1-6	CASSYRGQNSPLHF	TGTGCCAGCAGCTACAGGGGGCAAAATTCACCCCTCCACTTT
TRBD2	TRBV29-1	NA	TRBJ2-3	CSVAPSGISTDTQYF	TGCAGCGTTGCCCCTAGCGGGATTAGCACAGATACGCAGTATTTT
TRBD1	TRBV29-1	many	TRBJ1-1	CSVERQGSEAFF	TGCAGCGTTGAGCGACAGGGCTCTGAAGCTTTCTTT
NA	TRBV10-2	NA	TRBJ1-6	CASSESIRVTPLHF	TGCGCCAGCAGTGAGTCGATCCGGGTTACACCCCTCCACTTT
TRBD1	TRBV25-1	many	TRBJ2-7	CASSDQRDRANEQYF	TGTGCCAGCAGTGACCAAAGGGACAGGGCTAACGAGCAGTACTTC